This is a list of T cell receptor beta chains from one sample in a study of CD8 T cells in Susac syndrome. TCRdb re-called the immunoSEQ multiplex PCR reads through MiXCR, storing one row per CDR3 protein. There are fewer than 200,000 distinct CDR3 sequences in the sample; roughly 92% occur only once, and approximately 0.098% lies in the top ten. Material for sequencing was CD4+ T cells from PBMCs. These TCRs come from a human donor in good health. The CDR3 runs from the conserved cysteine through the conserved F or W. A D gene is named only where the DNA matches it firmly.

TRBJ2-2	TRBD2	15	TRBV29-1	CSAFRGGGSTGELFF
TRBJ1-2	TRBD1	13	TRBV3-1	CASSFRGEVGYTF
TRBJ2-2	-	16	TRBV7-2	CASSFAGPPNTGELFF
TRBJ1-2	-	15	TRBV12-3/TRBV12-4	CASSLVPGTNYGYTF
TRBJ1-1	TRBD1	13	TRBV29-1	CSARTGPNTEAFF
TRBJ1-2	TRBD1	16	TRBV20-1	CSARVDNRGINYGYTF
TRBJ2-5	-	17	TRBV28	CASRSWGFRNGEETQYF
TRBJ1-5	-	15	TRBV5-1	CASSLNSDSNQPQHF
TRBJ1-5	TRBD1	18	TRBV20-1	CSARAPDRGVQGNQPQHF
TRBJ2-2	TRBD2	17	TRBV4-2	CASSLTSGGLWTGELFF
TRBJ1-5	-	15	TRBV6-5	CASSIGRGHGQPQHF
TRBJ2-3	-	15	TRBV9	CASSAYSGTPDTQYF
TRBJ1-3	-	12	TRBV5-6	CASSAGKNTIYF
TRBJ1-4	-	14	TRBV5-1	CASSRNADAEKLFF
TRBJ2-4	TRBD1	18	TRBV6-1	CASRLDRQMGPSKNIQYF
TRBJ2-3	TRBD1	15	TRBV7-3	CASSSQGASTDTQYF
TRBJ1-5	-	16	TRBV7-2	CASTLVGTQGGQPQHF
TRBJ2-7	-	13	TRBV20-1	CSAPGQYSYEQYF
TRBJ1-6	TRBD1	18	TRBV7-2	CASSLRLATGNLNSPLHF
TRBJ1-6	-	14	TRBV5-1	CASSLTDSRSPLHF
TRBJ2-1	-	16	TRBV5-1	CASSLELAGHGDEQFF
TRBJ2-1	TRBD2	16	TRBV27	CASSLRLAGGVNEQFF
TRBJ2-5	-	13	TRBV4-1	CASSQGGLTTQYF
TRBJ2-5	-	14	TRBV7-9	CASSPGRQQETQYF
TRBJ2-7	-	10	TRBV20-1	CSARVYEQYF
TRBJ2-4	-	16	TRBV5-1	CASSLAAGLAKNIQYF
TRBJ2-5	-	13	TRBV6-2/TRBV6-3	CASSYSLGETQYF
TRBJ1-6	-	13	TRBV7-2	CASSSLDRPTLHF
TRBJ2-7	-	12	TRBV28	CASSLGHYEQYF
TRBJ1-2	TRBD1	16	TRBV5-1	CASSKGTGKTGYGYTF
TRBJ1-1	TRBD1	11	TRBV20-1	CSASRGSEAFF
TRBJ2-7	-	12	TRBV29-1	CSVGGASYEQYF
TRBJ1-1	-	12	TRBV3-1	CASSRGSNEAFF
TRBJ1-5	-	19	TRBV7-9	CASSLERGRRGVSNQPQHF
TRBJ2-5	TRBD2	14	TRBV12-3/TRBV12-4	CASRLIGGAETQYF
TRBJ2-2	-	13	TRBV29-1	CSVDVGYTGELFF
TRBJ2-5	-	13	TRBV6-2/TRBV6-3	CASSNPNPQTQYF
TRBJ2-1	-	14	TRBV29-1	CSVQGASGAYEQFF
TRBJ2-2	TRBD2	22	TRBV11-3	CASSFLPQGAVRTSGDPGELFF
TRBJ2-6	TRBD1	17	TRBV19	CASSTGQGSSGANVLTF
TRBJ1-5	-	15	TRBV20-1	CSASSSGHSNQPQHF
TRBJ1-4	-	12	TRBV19	CASQTANEKLFF
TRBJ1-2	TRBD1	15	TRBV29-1	CSVSKKWTGEAGYTF
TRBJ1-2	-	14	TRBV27	CASSSLSRRHGYTF
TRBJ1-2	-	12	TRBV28	CASRETVGSGTF
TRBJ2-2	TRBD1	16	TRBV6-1	CASSLEQGKYTGELFF
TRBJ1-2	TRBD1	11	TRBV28	CASSPAGQASF
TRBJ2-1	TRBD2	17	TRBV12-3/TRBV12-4	CASTKRRGTSGGNEQFF
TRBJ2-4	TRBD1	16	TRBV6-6	CASSKGQILAKNIQYF
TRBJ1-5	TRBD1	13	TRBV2	CASTGGVDQPQHF
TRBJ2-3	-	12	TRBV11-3	CASSGDNPMQYF
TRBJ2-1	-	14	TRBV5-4	CASSLPGPKSEQFF
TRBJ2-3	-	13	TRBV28	CARTGGGLGTQYF
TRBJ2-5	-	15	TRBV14	CASSQYGGLPETQYF
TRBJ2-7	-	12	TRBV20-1	CSARPTVYEQYF
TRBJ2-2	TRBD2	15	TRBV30	CAWSRAGGYTGELFF
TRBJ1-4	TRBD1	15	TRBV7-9	CASSLGQGEGEKLFF